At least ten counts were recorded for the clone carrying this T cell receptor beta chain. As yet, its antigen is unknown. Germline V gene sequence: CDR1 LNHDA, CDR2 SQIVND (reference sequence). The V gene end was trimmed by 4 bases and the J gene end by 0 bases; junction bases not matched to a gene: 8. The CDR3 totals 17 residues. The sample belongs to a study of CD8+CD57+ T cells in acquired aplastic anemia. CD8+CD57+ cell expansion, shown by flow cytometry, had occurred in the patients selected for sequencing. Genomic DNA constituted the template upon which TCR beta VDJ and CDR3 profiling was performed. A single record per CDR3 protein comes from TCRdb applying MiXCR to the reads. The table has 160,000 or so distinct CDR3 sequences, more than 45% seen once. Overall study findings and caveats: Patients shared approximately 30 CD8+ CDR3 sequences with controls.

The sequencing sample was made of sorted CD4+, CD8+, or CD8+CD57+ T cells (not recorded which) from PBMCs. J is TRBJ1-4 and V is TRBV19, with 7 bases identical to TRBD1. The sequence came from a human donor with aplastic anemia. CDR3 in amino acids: CASSTGQVTATNEKLFF. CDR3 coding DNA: TGTGCCAGTAGTACCGGACAGGTGACTGCAACTAATGAAAAACTGTTTTTT.